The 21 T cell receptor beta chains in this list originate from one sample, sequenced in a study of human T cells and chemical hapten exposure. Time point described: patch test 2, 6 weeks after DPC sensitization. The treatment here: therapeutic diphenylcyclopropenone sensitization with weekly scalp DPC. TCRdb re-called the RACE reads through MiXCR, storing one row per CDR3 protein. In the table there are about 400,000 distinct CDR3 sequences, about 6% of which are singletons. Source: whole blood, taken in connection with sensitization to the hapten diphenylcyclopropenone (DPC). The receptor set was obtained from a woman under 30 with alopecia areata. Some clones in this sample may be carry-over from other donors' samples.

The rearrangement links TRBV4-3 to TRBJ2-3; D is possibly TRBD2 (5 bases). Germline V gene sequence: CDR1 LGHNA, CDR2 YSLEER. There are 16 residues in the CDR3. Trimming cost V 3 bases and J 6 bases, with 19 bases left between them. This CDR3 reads CASSHLLKSGEDTQYF. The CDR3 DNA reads TGCGCCAGCAGCCACCTACTGAAGTCCGGGGAGGATACGCAGTATTTT.

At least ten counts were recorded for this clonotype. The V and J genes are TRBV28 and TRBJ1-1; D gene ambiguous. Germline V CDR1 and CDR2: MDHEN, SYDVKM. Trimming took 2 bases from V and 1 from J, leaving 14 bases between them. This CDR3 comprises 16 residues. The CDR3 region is CASSLGQHLSNTEAFF. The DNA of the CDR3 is TGTGCCAGCAGTTTAGGGCAGCATCTATCGAACACTGAAGCTTTCTTT.

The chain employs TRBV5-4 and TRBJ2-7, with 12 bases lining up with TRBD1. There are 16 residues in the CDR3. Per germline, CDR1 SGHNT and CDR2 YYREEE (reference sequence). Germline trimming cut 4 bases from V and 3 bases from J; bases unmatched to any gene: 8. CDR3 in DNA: TGTGCCAGCAGCCAGGGACAGGGGGCGCTTTTCTACGAGCAGTACTTC. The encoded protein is CASSQGQGALFYEQYF. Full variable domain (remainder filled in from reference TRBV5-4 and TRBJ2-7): ETGVTQSPTHLIKTRGQQVTLRCSSQSGHNTVSWYQQALGQGPQFIFQYYREEENGRGNFPPRFSGLQFPNYSSELNVNALELDDSALYLCASSQGQGALFYEQYFGPGTRLTVT.

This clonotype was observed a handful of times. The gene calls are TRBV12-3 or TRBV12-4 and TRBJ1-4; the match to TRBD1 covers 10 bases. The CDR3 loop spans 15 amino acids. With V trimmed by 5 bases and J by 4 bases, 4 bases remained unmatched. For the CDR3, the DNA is TGTGCCAGCAGTCCCGGACAGGGGGATAATGAAAAACTGTTTTTT. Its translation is CASSPGQGDNEKLFF.

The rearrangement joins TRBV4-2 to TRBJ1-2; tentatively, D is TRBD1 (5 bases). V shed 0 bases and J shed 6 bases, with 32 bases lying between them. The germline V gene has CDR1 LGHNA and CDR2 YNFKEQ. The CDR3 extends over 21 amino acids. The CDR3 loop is CASSQEDGTVHLFTPEDGYTF. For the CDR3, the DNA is TGTGCCAGCAGCCAAGAAGACGGGACGGTCCACCTTTTTACGCCTGAAGATGGCTACACCTTC.

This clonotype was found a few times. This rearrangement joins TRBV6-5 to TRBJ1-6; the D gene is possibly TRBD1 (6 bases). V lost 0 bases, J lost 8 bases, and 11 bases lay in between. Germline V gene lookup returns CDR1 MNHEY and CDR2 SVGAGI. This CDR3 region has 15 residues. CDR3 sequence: CASSYSQRGDSPLHF. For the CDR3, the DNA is TGTGCCAGCAGTTACTCGCAAAGGGGGGATTCACCCCTCCACTTT.

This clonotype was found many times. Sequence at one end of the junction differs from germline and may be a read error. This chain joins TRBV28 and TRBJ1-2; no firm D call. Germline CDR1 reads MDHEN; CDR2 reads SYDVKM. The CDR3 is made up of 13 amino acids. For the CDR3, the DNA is TGTGCCAGCAGTAAGGGAGAACCCGTCCTGTTGGCCTTC. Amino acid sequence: CASSKGEPVLLAF.

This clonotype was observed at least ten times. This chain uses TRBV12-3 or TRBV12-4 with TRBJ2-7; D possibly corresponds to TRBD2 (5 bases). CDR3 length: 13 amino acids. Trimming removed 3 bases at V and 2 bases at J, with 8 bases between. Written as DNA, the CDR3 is TGTGCCAGCAGTTTGAGGGAAGCCTACGAGCAGTACTTC. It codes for CASSLREAYEQYF.

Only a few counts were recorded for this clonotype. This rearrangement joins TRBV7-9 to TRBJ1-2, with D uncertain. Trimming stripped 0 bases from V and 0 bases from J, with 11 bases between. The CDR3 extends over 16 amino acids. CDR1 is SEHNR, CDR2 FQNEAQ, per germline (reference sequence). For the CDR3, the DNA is TGTGCCAGCAGCTTAGCGCTAGGGCCAGCTAACTATGGCTACACCTTC. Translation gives CASSLALGPANYGYTF.

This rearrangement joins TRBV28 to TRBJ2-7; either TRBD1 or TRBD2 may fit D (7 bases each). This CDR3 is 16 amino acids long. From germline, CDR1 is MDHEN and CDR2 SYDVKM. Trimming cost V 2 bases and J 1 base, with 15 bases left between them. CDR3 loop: CASSLGRGPMSYEQYF. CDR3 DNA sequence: TGTGCCAGCAGTTTAGGGAGGGGGCCGATGTCCTACGAGCAGTACTTC.

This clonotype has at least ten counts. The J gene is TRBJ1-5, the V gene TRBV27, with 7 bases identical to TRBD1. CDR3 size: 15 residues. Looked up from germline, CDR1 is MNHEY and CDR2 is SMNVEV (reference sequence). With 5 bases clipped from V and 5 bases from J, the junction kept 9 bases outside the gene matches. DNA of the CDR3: TGTGCCAGCAGTCGAACAGGGGAGGCTTATCAGCCCCAGCATTTT. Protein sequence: CASSRTGEAYQPQHF.

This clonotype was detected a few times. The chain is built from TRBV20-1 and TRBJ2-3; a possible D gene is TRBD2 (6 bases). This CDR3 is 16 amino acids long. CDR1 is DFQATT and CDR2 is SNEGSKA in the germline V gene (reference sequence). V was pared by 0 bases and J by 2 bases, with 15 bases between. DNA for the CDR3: TGCAGTGCTAGAGATGTGTGGAGCGGGTCCACAGATACGCAGTATTTT. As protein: CSARDVWSGSTDTQYF.

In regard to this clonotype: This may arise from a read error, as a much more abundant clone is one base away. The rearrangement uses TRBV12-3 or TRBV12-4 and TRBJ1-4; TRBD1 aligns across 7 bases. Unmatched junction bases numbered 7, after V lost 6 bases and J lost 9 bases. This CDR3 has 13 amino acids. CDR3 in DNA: TGTGCCAGCAGCAATACAGGGGTTAAAAAACTGTTTTTT. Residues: CASSNTGVKKLFF.

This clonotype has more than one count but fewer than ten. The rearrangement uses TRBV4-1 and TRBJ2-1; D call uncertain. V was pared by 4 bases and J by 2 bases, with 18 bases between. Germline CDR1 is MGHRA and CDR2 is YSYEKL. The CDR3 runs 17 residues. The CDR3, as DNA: TGCGCCAGCAGCCGCCCGAGTGGAACTATTGCCTACAATGAGCAGTTCTTC. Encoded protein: CASSRPSGTIAYNEQFF.

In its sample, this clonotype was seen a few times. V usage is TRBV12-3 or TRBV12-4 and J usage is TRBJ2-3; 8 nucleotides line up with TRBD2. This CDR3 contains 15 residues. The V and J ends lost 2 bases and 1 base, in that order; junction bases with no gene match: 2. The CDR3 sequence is CASSLRGGRTDTQYF. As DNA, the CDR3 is TGTGCCAGCAGTTTACGGGGGGGGCGCACAGATACGCAGTATTTT.

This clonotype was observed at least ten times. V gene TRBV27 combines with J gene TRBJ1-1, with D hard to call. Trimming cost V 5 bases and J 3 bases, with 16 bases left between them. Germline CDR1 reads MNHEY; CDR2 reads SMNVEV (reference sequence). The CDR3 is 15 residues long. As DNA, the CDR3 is TGTGCCAGCAGTCCAGGACCGCTGCGGCACACTGAAGCTTTCTTT. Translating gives CASSPGPLRHTEAFF.

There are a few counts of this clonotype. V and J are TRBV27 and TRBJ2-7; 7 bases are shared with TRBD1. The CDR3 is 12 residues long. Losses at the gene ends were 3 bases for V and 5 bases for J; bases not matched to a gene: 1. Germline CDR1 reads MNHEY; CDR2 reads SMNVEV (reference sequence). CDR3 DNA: TGTGCCAGCAGTTTGACAGGGCACGAGCAGTACTTC. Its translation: CASSLTGHEQYF.

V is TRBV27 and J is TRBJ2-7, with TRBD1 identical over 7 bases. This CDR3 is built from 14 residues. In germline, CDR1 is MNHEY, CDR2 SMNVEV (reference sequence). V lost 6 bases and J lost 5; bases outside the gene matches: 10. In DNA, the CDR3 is TGTGCCAGCAGCAACAGGGGCTTAATCCACGAGCAGTACTTC. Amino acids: CASSNRGLIHEQYF.

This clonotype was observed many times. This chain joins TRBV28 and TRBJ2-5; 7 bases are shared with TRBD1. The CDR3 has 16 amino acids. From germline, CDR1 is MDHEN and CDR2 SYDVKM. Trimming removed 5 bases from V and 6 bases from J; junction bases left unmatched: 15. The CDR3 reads CASSPQGDIGVKTQYF. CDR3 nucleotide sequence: TGTGCCAGCAGTCCCCAGGGGGACATCGGGGTGAAGACCCAGTACTTC.

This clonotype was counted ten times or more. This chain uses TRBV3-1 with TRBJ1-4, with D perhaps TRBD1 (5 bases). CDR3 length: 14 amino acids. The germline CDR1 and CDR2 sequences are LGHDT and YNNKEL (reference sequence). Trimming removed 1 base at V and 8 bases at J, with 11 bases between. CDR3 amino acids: CASSQVVRDEKLFF. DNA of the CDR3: TGTGCCAGCAGCCAAGTTGTCAGGGACGAAAAACTGTTTTTT.

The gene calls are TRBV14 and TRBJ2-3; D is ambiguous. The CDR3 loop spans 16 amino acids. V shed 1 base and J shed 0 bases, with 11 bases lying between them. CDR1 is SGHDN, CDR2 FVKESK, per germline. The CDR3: CASSQGPMTSTDTQYF. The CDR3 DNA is TGTGCCAGCAGCCAAGGACCGATGACGAGCACAGATACGCAGTATTTT.